The entry that follows covers one TCR beta chain sequence. Its specificity is unknown. Libraries were prepared by immunoSEQ multiplex PCR; TCRdb keeps only in-frame clonotypes and omits some of them. The top ten clones hold less than 1.5% of a sample with about 100,000 clones, approximately 94% of them seen once. The source of the sample is a study of siplizumab effects on memory and regulatory T cells. V was pared by 5 bases and J by 12 bases, with 17 bases between. The CDR3 consists of 13 residues. CDR1 is SEHNR, CDR2 FQNEAQ, per germline (reference sequence). Study conclusions and caveats: Versus around 30% in controls, the mappable alloreactive CD4+ clones averaged nearly 70% Treg-derived with siplizumab. Tracing alloreactive clones into unstimulated subsets worked for only a minor fraction of them.

Sequencing was performed on non-Treg CD4+ T cells sorted from blood. The genes are TRBV7-9 and TRBJ2-1; the D gene is possibly TRBD2 (6 bases). This receptor was obtained from a human donor in good health. CDR3 amino acids: CASSSGGSLRQFF. CDR3 DNA: TGTGCCAGCAGCAGTGGGGGGAGCTTACGGCAGTTCTTC.